The 9 T cell receptor beta chains in this list originate from one sample, sequenced in a study of identical twins. TCRdb ran MiXCR on the 5' RACE reads and lists one entry per CDR3 protein. The profile shows a few hundred thousand distinct CDR3 sequences, 7.5% to 10% of them singletons. These data were also filed under a second study, of yellow fever vaccine responses in identical twins.

The sequenced sample was PBMCs. The receptors come from a woman aged 18 to 35 in good health.

Only a few counts were recorded for this clonotype. The chain combines TRBV2 with TRBJ2-3; D possibly corresponds to TRBD2 (5 bases). This CDR3 is 12 amino acids long. CDR1 SNHLY and CDR2 FYNNEI come from the germline V gene. Trimming took off 4 bases at V and 6 bases at J, with 8 bases between the two ends. CDR3 protein: CASSVRGDTQYF. CDR3 bases: TGTGCCAGCAGTGTTCGGGGTGATACGCAGTATTTT.

The chain has TRBV2 and TRBJ2-7; TRBD1 matches at 7 bases. J lost 2 bases, V lost 7 bases, and 8 bases had no gene match. CDR1 is SNHLY, CDR2 FYNNEI, per germline. CDR3 length: 14 amino acids. CDR3 protein: CASIQGSVAYEQYF. CDR3 nucleotides: TGTGCCAGCATACAGGGGTCGGTGGCCTACGAGCAGTACTTC.

This clonotype was observed many times. The V gene is TRBV6-1, the J gene TRBJ2-2; D gene ambiguous. The length of the CDR3 is 14 residues. V was clipped by 5 bases and J by 6 bases, with 13 bases between them. Germline V gene sequence: CDR1 MNHNS, CDR2 SASEGT. This CDR3 is CASSRRPTAGELFF. The DNA for the CDR3 is TGTGCCAGCAGTCGCCGCCCCACAGCCGGGGAGCTGTTTTTT.

This clonotype was recorded a few times. The gene calls are TRBV6-2 or TRBV6-3 and TRBJ1-1; D may be TRBD1 (6 bases). Germline V gene sequence: CDR1 MNHEY, CDR2 SVGEGT. V gave up 5 bases and J gave up 4 bases, with 14 bases separating them. The CDR3 spans 14 residues. The CDR3 reads CASSTYTGSTEAFF. DNA for the CDR3: TGTGCCAGCAGTACTTACACAGGGAGCACTGAAGCTTTCTTT.

The J gene is TRBJ2-1, the V gene TRBV19, with a possible D match to TRBD2 (5 bases). The CDR3 contains 18 residues. Trimming removed 1 base from V and 0 bases from J, with 16 bases in between. The germline V gene encodes CDR1 LNHDA and CDR2 SQIVND (reference sequence). CDR3 DNA: TGTGCCAGTAGTATAGTTTTGGTCGGCGAGGGCTCCTACAATGAGCAGTTCTTC. Residues: CASSIVLVGEGSYNEQFF.

This clonotype was seen a handful of times. V is TRBV15 and J is TRBJ2-5; D remains unclear. The germline V and J ends were trimmed by 5 bases and 5 bases, with 18 bases remaining between them. There are 15 residues in the CDR3. Germline CDR1 and CDR2: LNHNV and YYDKDF (reference sequence). CDR3 sequence (DNA): TGTGCCACCAGCCCAAATGGCGGCCCACGGGAGACCCAGTACTTC. Amino acid sequence: CATSPNGGPRETQYF.

This clonotype has at least ten counts. The rearrangement links TRBV6-1 to TRBJ2-1; 8 bases agree with TRBD1. Per the germline V gene, CDR1 is MNHNS and CDR2 is SASEGT. The CDR3 contains 15 residues. V dropped 8 bases and J dropped 0; count of bases not matched to a gene: 6. The DNA of the CDR3 is TGTGCCAGCGCCGAGGACAGGGCCTCCTACAATGAGCAGTTCTTC. Protein: CASAEDRASYNEQFF.

In its sample, this clonotype was seen a few times. V gene TRBV5-1 combines with J gene TRBJ2-4; D is unresolved. The V gene's germline CDR1 is SGHRS and CDR2 YFSETQ. The CDR3 runs 17 residues. Trimming removed 0 bases at V and 0 bases at J, with 13 bases between. Here the CDR3 reads CASSLGLGWIAKNIQYF. As DNA, the CDR3 is TGCGCCAGCAGCTTGGGACTCGGGTGGATAGCCAAAAACATTCAGTACTTC.

This clonotype was seen ten or more times. V is TRBV4-3 and J is TRBJ2-1; 8 nucleotides align to TRBD1. Germline V CDR1 and CDR2: LGHNA, YSLEER. J gave up 6 bases and V 0 bases, and 10 bases lay outside the gene matches. This CDR3 is built from 17 residues. The CDR3 coding sequence is TGCGCCAGCAGCCAAGAAAGCGGCCAGGGGGCCGGCAATGAGCAGTTCTTC. Translated, it gives CASSQESGQGAGNEQFF.